The rows below give T cell receptor beta chains drawn from one sample of a study of blood T cell repertoires in COVID-19. Only in-frame clones appear in the TCRdb table, and some are missing; sequencing was by immunoSEQ multiplex PCR. The sample lists 35,000 to 45,000 clones, approximately 90% occurring once. Input material: peripheral blood. These receptors all stem from a man aged 50-60 years with active COVID-19. The CDR3 runs from the conserved cysteine through the conserved F or W.

v_gene	j_gene	CDR3aa
TRBV3-1/TRBV3-2	TRBJ2-1	CASSPRSRGADEQFF
TRBV19	TRBJ1-6	CASSATTGTGGSPLHF
TRBV3-1/TRBV3-2	TRBJ1-4	CASSQSGGEKLFF
TRBV7-9	TRBJ2-1	CASSLLAGGNNEQFF
TRBV6-6	TRBJ2-7	CASSNLDRGQPYEQYF
TRBV10-3	TRBJ2-7	CAISDRRERPTYEQYF
TRBV28	TRBJ2-3	CASSSPGGTDTQYF
TRBV5-1	TRBJ1-1	CASSPGDRGREAFF
TRBV30	TRBJ2-1	CAWSEGGYNEQFF
TRBV7-3	TRBJ2-3	CASSLGLPHAGGDTQYF
TRBV30	TRBJ2-4	CAWSVWGENIQYF